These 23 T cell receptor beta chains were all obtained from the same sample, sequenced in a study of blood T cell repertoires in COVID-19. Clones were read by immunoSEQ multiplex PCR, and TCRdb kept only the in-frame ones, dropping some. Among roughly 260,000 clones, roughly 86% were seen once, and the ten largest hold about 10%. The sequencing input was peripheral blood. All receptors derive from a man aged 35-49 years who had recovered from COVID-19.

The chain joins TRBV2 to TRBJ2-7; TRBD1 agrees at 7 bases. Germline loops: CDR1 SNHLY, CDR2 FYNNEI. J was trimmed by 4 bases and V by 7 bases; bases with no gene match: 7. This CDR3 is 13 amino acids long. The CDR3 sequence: CASKAGGNYEQYF. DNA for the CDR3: TGTGCCAGCAAGGCAGGGGGAAATTACGAGCAGTACTTC.

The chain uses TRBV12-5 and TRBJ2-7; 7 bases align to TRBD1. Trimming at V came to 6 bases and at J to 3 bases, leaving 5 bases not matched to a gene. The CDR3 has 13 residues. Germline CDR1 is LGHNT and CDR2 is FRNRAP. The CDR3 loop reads CASGWTGNYEQYF. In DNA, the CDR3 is TGTGCTAGTGGGTGGACAGGCAACTACGAGCAGTACTTC. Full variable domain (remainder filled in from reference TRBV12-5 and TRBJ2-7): DARVTQTPRHKVTEMGQEVTMRCQPILGHNTVFWYRQTMMQGLELLAYFRNRAPLDDSGMPKDRFSAEMPDATLATLKIQPSEPRDSAVYFCASGWTGNYEQYFGPGTRLTVT.

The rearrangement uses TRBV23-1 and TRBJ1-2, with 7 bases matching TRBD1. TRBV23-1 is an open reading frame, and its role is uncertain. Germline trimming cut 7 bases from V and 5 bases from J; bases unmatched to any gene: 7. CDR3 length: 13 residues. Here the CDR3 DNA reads TGCGCCAGCATCTCGACAGGGCGATATGGCTACACCTTC. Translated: CASISTGRYGYTF.

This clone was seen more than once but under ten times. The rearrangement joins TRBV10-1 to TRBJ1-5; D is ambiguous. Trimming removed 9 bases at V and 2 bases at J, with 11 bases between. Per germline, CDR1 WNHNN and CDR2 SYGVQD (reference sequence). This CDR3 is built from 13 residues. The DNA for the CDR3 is TGCGCCAGGCCTACCTTTGGCAATCAGCCCCAGCATTTT. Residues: CARPTFGNQPQHF.

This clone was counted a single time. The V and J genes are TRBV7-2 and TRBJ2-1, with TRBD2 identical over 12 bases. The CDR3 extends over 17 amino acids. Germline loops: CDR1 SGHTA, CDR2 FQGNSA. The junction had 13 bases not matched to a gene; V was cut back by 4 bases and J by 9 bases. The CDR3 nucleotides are TGTGCCAGCAGCTCCTACATTCTAGCGGGAGGGCGAGGTGAGCAGTTCTTC. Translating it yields CASSSYILAGGRGEQFF.

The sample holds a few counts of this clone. CDR3 DNA: TGCGCCAGCAGAGACAGGGTTGGGGACACCGGGGAGCTGTTTTTT. Amino acids: CASRDRVGDTGELFF. This sequence joins TRBV5-1 and TRBJ2-2, with 7 bases lining up with TRBD1. From germline, CDR1 is SGHRS and CDR2 YFSETQ. This CDR3 region has 15 residues. V lost 5 bases to trimming and J lost 3 bases; unmatched junction nucleotides: 7. Looking up the rest from reference TRBV5-1 and TRBJ2-2 gives the full variable domain: KAGVTQTPRYLIKTRGQQVTLSCSPISGHRSVSWYQQTPGQGLQFLFEYFSETQRNKGNFPGRFSGRQFSNSRSEMNVSTLELGDSALYLCASRDRVGDTGELFFGEGSRLTVL.

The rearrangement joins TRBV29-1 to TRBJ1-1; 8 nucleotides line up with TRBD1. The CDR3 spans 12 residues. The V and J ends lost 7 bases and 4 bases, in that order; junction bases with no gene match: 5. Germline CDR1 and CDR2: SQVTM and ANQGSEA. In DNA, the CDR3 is TGCAGCGCCGGACAGGGAAGCACTGAAGCTTTCTTT. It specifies CSAGQGSTEAFF.

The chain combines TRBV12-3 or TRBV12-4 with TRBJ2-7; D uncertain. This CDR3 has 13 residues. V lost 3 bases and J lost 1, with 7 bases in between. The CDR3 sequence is CASSFRRSYEQYF. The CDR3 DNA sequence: TGTGCCAGCAGTTTTCGCAGATCCTACGAGCAGTACTTC.

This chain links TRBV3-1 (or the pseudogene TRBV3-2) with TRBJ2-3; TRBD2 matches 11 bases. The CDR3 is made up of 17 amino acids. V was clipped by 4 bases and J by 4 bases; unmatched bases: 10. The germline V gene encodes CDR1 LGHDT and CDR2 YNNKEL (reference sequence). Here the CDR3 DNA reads TGTGCCAGCAGCCCTCTTCCTAGCGGGAGGAGTGCAGATACGCAGTATTTT. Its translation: CASSPLPSGRSADTQYF.

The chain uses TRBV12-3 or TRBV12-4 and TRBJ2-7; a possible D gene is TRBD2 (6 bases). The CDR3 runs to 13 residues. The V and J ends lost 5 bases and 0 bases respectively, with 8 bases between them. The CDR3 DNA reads TGTGCCAGCAGTGGGACTGCCTCCTACGAGCAGTACTTC. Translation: CASSGTASYEQYF.

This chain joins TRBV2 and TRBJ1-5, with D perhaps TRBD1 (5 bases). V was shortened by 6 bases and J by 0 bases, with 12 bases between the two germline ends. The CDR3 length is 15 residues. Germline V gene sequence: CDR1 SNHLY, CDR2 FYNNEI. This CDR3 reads CASRSQGVSNQPQHF. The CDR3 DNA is TGTGCCAGCAGAAGCCAGGGCGTTAGCAATCAGCCCCAGCATTTT.

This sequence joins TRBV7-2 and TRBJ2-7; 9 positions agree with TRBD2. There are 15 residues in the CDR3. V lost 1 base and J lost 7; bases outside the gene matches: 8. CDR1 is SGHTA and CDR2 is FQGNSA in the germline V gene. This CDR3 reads CASSLEGGRAGEQYF. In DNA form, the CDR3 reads TGTGCCAGCAGCTTAGAGGGCGGGAGGGCTGGAGAGCAGTACTTC.

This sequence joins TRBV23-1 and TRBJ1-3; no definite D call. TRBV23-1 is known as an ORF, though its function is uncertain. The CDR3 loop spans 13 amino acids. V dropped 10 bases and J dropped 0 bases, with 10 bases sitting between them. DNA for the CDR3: TGCGCCACCCCCCTCTCCTCTGGAAACACCATATATTTT. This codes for CATPLSSGNTIYF.

CDR3 region: CASRQRPFTDTQYF. CDR3 DNA: TGTGCCAGTAGGCAGCGGCCTTTCACAGATACGCAGTATTTT. The rearrangement links TRBV19 to TRBJ2-3; possible D gene TRBD2, 5 bases. From germline, CDR1 is LNHDA and CDR2 SQIVND (reference sequence). The V end lost 6 bases, the J end lost 2 bases, and 12 bases lay between the germline ends. The CDR3 sequence is 14 residues long.

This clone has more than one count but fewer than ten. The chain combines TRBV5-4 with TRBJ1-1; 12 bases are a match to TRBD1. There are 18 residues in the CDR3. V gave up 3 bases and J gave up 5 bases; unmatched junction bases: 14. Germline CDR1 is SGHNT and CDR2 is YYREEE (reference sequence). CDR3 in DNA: TGTGCCAGCAGCTGGGGCCGGGACAGGGGGCTGTCTTGGACTGAAGCTTTCTTT. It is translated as CASSWGRDRGLSWTEAFF.

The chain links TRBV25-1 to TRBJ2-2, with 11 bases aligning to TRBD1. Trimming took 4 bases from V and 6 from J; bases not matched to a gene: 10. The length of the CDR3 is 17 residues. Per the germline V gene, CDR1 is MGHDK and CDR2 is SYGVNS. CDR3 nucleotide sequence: TGTGCCAGCAGTGGTTCCCCCCGGGACAGGGGGGCCGGGGAGCTGTTTTTT. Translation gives CASSGSPRDRGAGELFF.

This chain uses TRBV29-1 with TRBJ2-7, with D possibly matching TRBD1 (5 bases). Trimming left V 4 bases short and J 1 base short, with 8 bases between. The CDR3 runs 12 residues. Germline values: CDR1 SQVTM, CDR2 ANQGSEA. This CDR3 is CSVVQGSYEQYF. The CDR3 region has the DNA TGCAGCGTTGTCCAGGGATCCTACGAGCAGTACTTC.

The CDR3 region has the DNA TGTGCCAGCAGTGAAGATAGCGGGACGGCCGGGGAGCTGTTTTTT. This gives the protein CASSEDSGTAGELFF. The chain links TRBV2 to TRBJ2-2; 8 bases are shared with TRBD2. The CDR3 extends over 15 amino acids. Per germline, CDR1 SNHLY and CDR2 FYNNEI. J was trimmed by 6 bases and V by 1 base; bases with no gene match: 4.

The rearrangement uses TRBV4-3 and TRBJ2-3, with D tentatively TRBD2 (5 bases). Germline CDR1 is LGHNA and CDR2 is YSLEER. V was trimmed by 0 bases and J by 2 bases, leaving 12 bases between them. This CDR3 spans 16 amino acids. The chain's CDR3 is CASSQDRSSPTDTQYF. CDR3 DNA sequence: TGCGCCAGCAGCCAAGATCGGTCTAGCCCCACAGATACGCAGTATTTT.

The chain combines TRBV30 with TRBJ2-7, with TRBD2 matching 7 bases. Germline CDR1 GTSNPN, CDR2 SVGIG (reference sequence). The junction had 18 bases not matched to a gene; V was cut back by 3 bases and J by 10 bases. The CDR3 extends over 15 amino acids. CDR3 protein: CAWSPKGLAESNQYF. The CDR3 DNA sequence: TGTGCCTGGAGCCCGAAGGGGCTAGCGGAATCAAACCAGTACTTC.

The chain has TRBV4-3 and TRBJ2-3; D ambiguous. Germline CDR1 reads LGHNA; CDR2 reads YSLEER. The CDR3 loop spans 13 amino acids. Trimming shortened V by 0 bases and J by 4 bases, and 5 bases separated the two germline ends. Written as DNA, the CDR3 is TGCGCCAGCAGCCAAGATAATTCAGATACGCAGTATTTT. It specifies CASSQDNSDTQYF.

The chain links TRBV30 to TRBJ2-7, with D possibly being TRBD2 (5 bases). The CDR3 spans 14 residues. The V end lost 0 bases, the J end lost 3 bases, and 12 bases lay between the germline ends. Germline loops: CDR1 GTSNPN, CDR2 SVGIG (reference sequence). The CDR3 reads CAWSVPLLDYEQYF. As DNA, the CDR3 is TGTGCCTGGAGTGTACCCCTACTAGACTACGAGCAGTACTTC.

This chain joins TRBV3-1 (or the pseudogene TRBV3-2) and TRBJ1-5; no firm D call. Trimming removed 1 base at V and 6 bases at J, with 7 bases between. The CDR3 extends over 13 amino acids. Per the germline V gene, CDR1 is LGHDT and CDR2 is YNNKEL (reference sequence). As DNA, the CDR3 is TGTGCCAGCAGCCAAGGAGGGATTCAGCCCCAGCATTTT. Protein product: CASSQGGIQPQHF.